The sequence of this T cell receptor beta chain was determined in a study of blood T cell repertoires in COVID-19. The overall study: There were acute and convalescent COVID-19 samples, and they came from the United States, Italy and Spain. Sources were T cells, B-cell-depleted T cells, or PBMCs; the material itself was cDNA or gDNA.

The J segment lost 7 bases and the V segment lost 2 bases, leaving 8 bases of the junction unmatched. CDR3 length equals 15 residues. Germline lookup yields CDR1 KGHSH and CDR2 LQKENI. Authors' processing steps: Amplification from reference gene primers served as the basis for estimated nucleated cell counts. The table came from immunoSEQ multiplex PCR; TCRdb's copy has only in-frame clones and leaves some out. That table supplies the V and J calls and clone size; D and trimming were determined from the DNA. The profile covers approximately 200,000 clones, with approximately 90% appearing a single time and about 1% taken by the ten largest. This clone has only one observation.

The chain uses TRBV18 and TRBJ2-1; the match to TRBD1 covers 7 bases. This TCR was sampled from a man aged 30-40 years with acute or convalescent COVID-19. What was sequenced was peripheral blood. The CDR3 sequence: CASSPDRVINNEQFF. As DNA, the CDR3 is TGTGCCAGCTCACCAGACAGGGTAATAAATAATGAGCAGTTCTTC. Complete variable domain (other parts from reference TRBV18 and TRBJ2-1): NAGVMQNPRHLVRRRGQEARLRCSPMKGHSHVYWYRQLPEEGLKFMVYLQKENIIDESGMPKERFSAEFPKEGPSILRIQQVVRGDSAAYFCASSPDRVINNEQFFGPGTRLTVL.